Sequencing of this TCR beta chain was carried out in a study of blood T cells in healthy people across ages. Study-level findings and limits: Estimates based on one million T cells were treated as lower bounds.

V shed 0 bases and J shed 6 bases, with 9 bases lying between them. CDR3 size: 14 residues. Sample-barcoded 5' priming and a J-beta primer mix drove a second PCR of about 7 to 12 cycles. TCRdb reanalysed the 5' RACE reads using MiXCR and keeps one entry per CDR3 protein. The repertoire holds roughly 1,800,000 distinct CDR3 sequences, 49% seen once, with more than 2% in the top ten. Details on this clonotype: Its target is not known.

The TCR sequence derives from a woman aged 40 to 50 in good health. Sequencing was done on a sample of blood. The chain recombines TRBV12-3 or TRBV12-4 with TRBJ2-1; D might be TRBD2 (5 bases). The CDR3 DNA reads TGTGCCAGCAGTTTAGCGGCTCGGGGCAATGAGCAGTTCTTC. This gives the protein CASSLAARGNEQFF.